Below are 18 T cell receptor beta chains sequenced from a single sample in a study of a mutant IDH1 vaccine in newly diagnosed glioma. Time point denoted: week 11, during vaccination. Mutant IDH1 20-mer peptide, at 300 ug, made up each vaccine dose, with topical imiquimod. TCRdb's copy holds only in-frame clones and misses some; the assay was immunoSEQ multiplex PCR. The sample lists some 60,000 clones; about four fifths were seen once. The antigens of these receptors remain unknown. The sample here was PBMCs, taken from a glioma patient whose treatment included an IDH1 peptide vaccine. Receptor source: a man between 25 and 39 years old with glioma.

V is TRBV5-4 and J is TRBJ1-4; possibly TRBD1 for D (5 bases). Germline loops: CDR1 SGHNT, CDR2 YYREEE (reference sequence). This CDR3 contains 13 residues. Trimming left V 0 bases short and J 8 bases short, with 8 bases between. CDR3 amino acids: CASSLEGAEKLFF. The CDR3 DNA sequence: TGTGCCAGCAGCTTGGAAGGGGCGGAAAAACTGTTTTTT.

This sequence joins TRBV7-9 and TRBJ1-4; D remains unclear. The germline V gene has CDR1 SEHNR and CDR2 FQNEAQ (reference sequence). Trimming pared 2 bases from V and 2 bases from J, leaving 6 bases between. The CDR3 has 14 residues. For the CDR3, the DNA is TGTGCCAGCAGCTTACCTTGGACTAATGAAAAACTGTTTTTT. As protein: CASSLPWTNEKLFF.

This clone was detected only a few times. The J gene is TRBJ1-1, the V gene TRBV27, with no clear D. CDR3 length: 14 residues. Trimming took 6 bases from V and 3 from J, leaving 14 bases between them. In germline, CDR1 is MNHEY, CDR2 SMNVEV (reference sequence). CDR3 loop: CASRRTDVDTEAFF. The CDR3 DNA follows: TGTGCCAGCAGAAGGACGGACGTGGACACTGAAGCTTTCTTT.

This clone appeared a single time. This rearrangement joins TRBV9 to TRBJ2-3; no reliable D call. Trimming stripped 0 bases from V and 4 bases from J, with 9 bases between. Germline V gene sequence: CDR1 SGDLS, CDR2 YYNGEE. There are 14 residues in the CDR3. This chain's CDR3 is CASSVEVWADTQYF. In nucleotides, the CDR3 is TGTGCCAGCAGCGTAGAGGTTTGGGCAGATACGCAGTATTTT. Supplemented by reference TRBV9 and TRBJ2-3, the full variable domain reads DSGVTQTPKHLITATGQRVTLRCSPRSGDLSVYWYQQSLDQGLQFLIQYYNGEERAKGNILERFSAQQFPDLHSELNLSSLELGDSALYFCASSVEVWADTQYFGPGTRLTVL.

CDR3 in DNA: TGCGCCAGCAGCTTGGGCAATATCGGAAGGACAGATACGCAGTATTTT. As protein: CASSLGNIGRTDTQYF. The rearrangement links TRBV5-1 to TRBJ2-3; the D is unclear. Germline CDR1 reads SGHRS; CDR2 reads YFSETQ. Trimming cost V 0 bases and J 3 bases, with 14 bases left between them. This CDR3 spans 16 amino acids.

This clone was recorded once. The chain carries TRBV18 and TRBJ1-3; D is perhaps TRBD1 (5 bases). Per the germline V gene, CDR1 is KGHSH and CDR2 is LQKENI. The CDR3 sequence is 16 residues long. The V and J ends lost 4 bases and 1 base respectively, with 14 bases between them. CDR3: CASSLDRGKSGNTIYF. In DNA, the CDR3 is TGTGCCAGCTCACTAGACCGGGGCAAATCTGGAAACACCATATATTTT.

The V call is TRBV29-1, the J call TRBJ2-1; D not certain. Germline CDR1 SQVTM, CDR2 ANQGSEA. CDR3 length: 14 residues. V was cut by 0 bases and J by 4 bases, with 10 bases left in between. The CDR3 loop reads CSVEDPRLYNEQFF. For the CDR3, the DNA is TGCAGCGTTGAAGACCCCAGGTTGTACAATGAGCAGTTCTTC.

By share, this clone counts as medium-sized. The V call is TRBV5-5, the J call TRBJ2-7; D is possibly TRBD2 (6 bases). V was pared by 4 bases and J by 3 bases, with 17 bases between. Germline V CDR1 and CDR2: SGHKS, YYEKEE (reference sequence). The CDR3 consists of 15 residues. CDR3 in amino acids: CASSRGTDPSYEQYF. In DNA form, the CDR3 reads TGTGCCAGCAGCCGGGGGACGGACCCCAGCTACGAGCAGTACTTC.

The V gene is TRBV11-2, the J gene TRBJ2-1, with 7 bases that match TRBD2. There are 12 residues in the CDR3. CDR1 is SGHAT and CDR2 is FQNNGV in the germline V gene. V dropped 10 bases and J dropped 7; count of bases not matched to a gene: 7. CDR3 in amino acids: CATADGRNEQFF. The CDR3 region has the DNA TGTGCCACCGCGGACGGGAGGAATGAGCAGTTCTTC.

This chain connects TRBV25-1 to TRBJ1-1; D ambiguous. V dropped 4 bases and J dropped 0 bases, with 18 bases sitting between them. Germline V lookup: CDR1 MGHDK, CDR2 SYGVNS. The CDR3 covers 17 residues. The CDR3 region is CASSGPHPVGMNTEAFF. The CDR3 DNA is TGTGCCAGCAGTGGCCCACACCCGGTTGGAATGAACACTGAAGCTTTCTTT.

The V and J genes are TRBV30 and TRBJ1-4, with D perhaps matching TRBD1 (5 bases). The V end was cut by 3 bases, the J end by 8 bases, with 16 bases between. The CDR3 totals 14 residues. CDR1 and CDR2 (germline): GTSNPN, SVGIG (reference sequence). This CDR3 reads CAWRFGGAEEKLFF. DNA for the CDR3: TGTGCCTGGAGGTTCGGAGGGGCGGAAGAAAAACTGTTTTTT.

The chain links TRBV27 to TRBJ1-1; 7 nucleotides agree with TRBD1. Trimming took 6 bases from V and 6 from J; bases not matched to a gene: 7. Germline-derived CDR1 and CDR2 are MNHEY and SMNVEV (reference sequence). CDR3 length: 13 residues. The CDR3 reads CASRDRRGSEAFF. The CDR3 nucleotides are TGTGCCAGCAGGGACAGGCGGGGGTCTGAAGCTTTCTTT.

V and J are TRBV5-4 and TRBJ2-7; 8 bases are shared with TRBD2. Germline values: CDR1 SGHNT, CDR2 YYREEE (reference sequence). Unmatched junction bases numbered 6, after V lost 5 bases and J lost 2 bases. This CDR3 has 14 amino acids. The CDR3 here is CASRRAGGPYEQYF. For the CDR3, the DNA is TGTGCCAGCAGGCGGGCGGGGGGTCCCTACGAGCAGTACTTC.

In DNA, the CDR3 is TGCGCCAGCAGCCAAGCGGGGTCGGTTCAAGAGACCCAGTACTTC. Its protein product is CASSQAGSVQETQYF. This sequence joins TRBV4-3 and TRBJ2-5; possible D gene TRBD2, 5 bases. Between the trimmed V and J ends, which lost 1 base and 2 bases, there was a span of 11 bases. CDR1 and CDR2 (germline): LGHNA, YSLEER. This CDR3 spans 15 amino acids.

The chain joins TRBV29-1 to TRBJ2-7; possibly TRBD1 for D (5 bases). Trimming left V 4 bases short and J 3 bases short, with 13 bases between. This CDR3 is 13 amino acids long. The V gene's germline CDR1 is SQVTM and CDR2 ANQGSEA. The CDR3 spells CSVVWVGVYEQYF. The CDR3 nucleotides read TGCAGCGTTGTGTGGGTAGGGGTCTACGAGCAGTACTTC.

V is TRBV9 and J is TRBJ2-3; 11 bases are a match to TRBD1. CDR3 length: 14 residues. V lost 4 bases to trimming and J lost 5 bases; unmatched junction nucleotides: 3. CDR1 SGDLS and CDR2 YYNGEE come from the germline V gene. CDR3 amino acids: CASSPDRGQDTQYF. The CDR3 DNA is TGTGCCAGCAGCCCGGACAGGGGGCAAGATACGCAGTATTTT.

The genes are TRBV15 and TRBJ1-2; 8 nucleotides line up with TRBD1. CDR3 length: 15 residues. V gave up 6 bases and J gave up 2 bases; unmatched junction bases: 8. The germline gives CDR1 LNHNV, CDR2 YYDKDF (reference sequence). DNA for the CDR3: TGTGCCACCAGGGGAGGACAGGGAGTGAACTATGGCTACACCTTC. The encoded protein is CATRGGQGVNYGYTF. The full variable domain, its missing parts supplied by reference TRBV15 and TRBJ1-2, is DAMVIQNPRYQVTQFGKPVTLSCSQTLNHNVMYWYQQKSSQAPKLLFHYYDKDFNNEADTPDNFQSRRPNTSFCFLDIRSPGLGDTAMYLCATRGGQGVNYGYTFGSGTRLTVV.

The chain joins TRBV15 to TRBJ1-1, with D unclear. The CDR3 is 15 residues long. Germline lookup yields CDR1 LNHNV and CDR2 YYDKDF (reference sequence). With 5 bases removed from V and 1 base from J, the gap between germline ends came to 14 bases. CDR3 DNA: TGTGCCACCAGCGCGTGGACGGGGAAGAACACTGAAGCTTTCTTT. Translated, it gives CATSAWTGKNTEAFF.